The subject of this entry is one TCR beta chain. The sample comes from a study of blood T cell repertoires in COVID-19. Whole-study context: Acute and convalescent COVID-19 specimens originated in the United States, Italy and Spain. T cells, B-cell-depleted T cells, or PBMCs supplied cDNA or gDNA.

The V end lost 4 bases, the J end lost 8 bases, and 18 bases lay between the germline ends. The CDR3 loop spans 15 amino acids. Germline assignment: CDR1 SGDLS and CDR2 YYNGEE. As handled by the study authors: Reference gene primers were amplified, and this amplification served to estimate nucleated cell counts. Data came from immunoSEQ multiplex PCR; TCRdb stores just in-frame clones and leaves some out. The D gene and trimming were derived from the DNA, and the V and J assignments and clone size from that table. The table includes 75,000 to 95,000 clones, around nine tenths detected once. The chain couples TRBV9 to TRBJ2-2; D is ambiguous. The TCR originated in a human donor in a cohort sampled during active COVID-19. Sequenced input: peripheral blood. The CDR3: CASSPRTEFWGELFF. CDR3 nucleotide sequence: TGTGCCAGCAGCCCGAGAACTGAGTTTTGGGGGGAGCTGTTTTTT.